The 12 T cell receptor beta chains below come from one sample, sequenced in a study of T cell repertoires in cytomegalovirus infection. MiXCR was run by TCRdb on the reads, yielding one entry per CDR3 protein. The sample lists roughly 150,000 distinct CDR3 sequences; around 22% were seen once. The sequenced material came from PBMCs. The receptors were gathered from a human donor in good health (CMV status not recorded). Some clones in this sample may be carry-over from other donors' samples.

V usage is TRBV27 and J usage is TRBJ1-1; D uncertain. Germline V CDR1 and CDR2: MNHEY, SMNVEV (reference sequence). The V gene lost 0 bases and the J gene lost 0 bases, with 8 bases spanning the gap. The length of the CDR3 is 15 residues. The DNA of the CDR3 is TGTGCCAGCAGTTTATCGCAGTTTATGAACACTGAAGCTTTCTTT. Amino acids: CASSLSQFMNTEAFF.

The chain combines TRBV28 with TRBJ1-3, with D possibly matching TRBD1 (6 bases). The germline gives CDR1 MDHEN, CDR2 SYDVKM. The germline V and J ends were trimmed by 5 bases and 5 bases, with 19 bases remaining between them. The CDR3 runs to 16 residues. In nucleotides, the CDR3 is TGTGCCAGCAGTCTGATTACTGGGGGGCCCCGAAACACCATATATTTT. Encoded protein: CASSLITGGPRNTIYF.

This clonotype was found a few times. The chain employs TRBV2 and TRBJ2-3; D is uncertain. Trimming stripped 7 bases from V and 0 bases from J, with 8 bases between. This CDR3 region has 13 residues. The germline CDR1 and CDR2 sequences are SNHLY and FYNNEI. The CDR3 DNA follows: TGTGCCAGCAAGTGGATAAGCACAGATACGCAGTATTTT. Protein: CASKWISTDTQYF.

With respect to this clonotype: Being one base from a much bigger clone, this may be a read error. This chain links TRBV7-2 with TRBJ2-7, with 9 bases matching TRBD2. Trimming at V came to 5 bases and at J to 2 bases, leaving 10 bases not matched to a gene. The CDR3 is 16 amino acids. The germline gives CDR1 SGHTA, CDR2 FQGNSA. Here the CDR3 reads CASSLRSSGSTYEQYF. In nucleotides, the CDR3 is TGTGCCAGCAGCCTTCGAAGTAGCGGGAGTACCTACGAGCAGTACTTC.

V gene TRBV10-3 combines with J gene TRBJ2-1, with 7 positions matching TRBD2. With V trimmed by 3 bases and J by 2 bases, 4 bases remained unmatched. The CDR3 extends over 15 amino acids. CDR1 and CDR2 (germline): ENHRY, SYGVKD. The CDR3 region is CAISDTGGPYNEQFF. The CDR3 DNA is TGTGCCATCAGTGACACGGGAGGCCCCTACAATGAGCAGTTCTTC.

The V and J genes are TRBV28 and TRBJ1-4; weak D call: TRBD1 (5 bases). The germline gives CDR1 MDHEN, CDR2 SYDVKM. The V end was cut by 6 bases, the J end by 3 bases, with 14 bases between. The CDR3 is 15 amino acids. CDR3 nucleotides: TGTGCCAGCAGGGGGCCTACAGGACCTAATGAAAAACTGTTTTTT. Translating gives CASRGPTGPNEKLFF.

Ten or more counts support this clonotype. V gene TRBV29-1 combines with J gene TRBJ2-3; no clear D gene. The V end lost 6 bases, the J end lost 6 bases, and 13 bases lay between the germline ends. CDR3 length: 12 amino acids. Germline V gene lookup returns CDR1 SQVTM and CDR2 ANQGSEA. The CDR3 DNA reads as TGCAGCGTGCCTTTTCCAAGGGATACGCAGTATTTT. Encoded protein: CSVPFPRDTQYF.

This clonotype was recorded a few times. This rearrangement joins TRBV7-2 to TRBJ1-1; possible D gene TRBD1, 6 bases. This CDR3 spans 13 amino acids. The germline V and J ends were trimmed by 4 bases and 11 bases, with 17 bases remaining between them. The V gene's germline CDR1 is SGHTA and CDR2 FQGNSA. This CDR3 reads CASSSQGFGAAFF. The CDR3, as DNA: TGTGCCAGCAGCTCACAGGGTTTTGGAGCGGCTTTCTTT.

The chain employs TRBV15 and TRBJ2-6, with D unclear. The CDR3 is 14 amino acids. Germline V gives CDR1 LNHNV, CDR2 YYDKDF (reference sequence). V lost 3 bases to trimming and J lost 0 bases, with 3 bases between them. For the CDR3, the DNA is TGTGCCACCAGCAGTTCCTCTGGGGCCAACGTCCTGACTTTC. It yields the protein CATSSSSGANVLTF.

At least ten counts were recorded for this clonotype. V and J are TRBV7-8 and TRBJ1-5, with D unclear. The V gene lost 0 bases and the J gene lost 0 bases, with 6 bases spanning the gap. The CDR3 length is 15 residues. From germline, CDR1 is SGHVS and CDR2 FQNEAQ. The CDR3, as DNA: TGTGCCAGCAGCTTAGCGGAAGATAGCAATCAGCCCCAGCATTTT. Amino acid sequence: CASSLAEDSNQPQHF. Drawing the rest from reference TRBV7-8 and TRBJ1-5, the complete variable domain is GAGVSQSPRYKVAKRGQDVALRCDPISGHVSLFWYQQALGQGPEFLTYFQNEAQLDKSGLPSDRFFAERPEGSVSTLKIQRTQQEDSAVYLCASSLAEDSNQPQHFGDGTRLSIL.

This chain joins TRBV29-1 and TRBJ1-2; D is possibly TRBD1 (6 bases). Germline CDR1 is SQVTM and CDR2 is ANQGSEA. This CDR3 spans 11 amino acids. Trimming removed 3 bases at V and 8 bases at J, with 10 bases between. The CDR3 DNA reads TGCAGCGTTGATGGGGGCCAGGGCTACACCTTC. It yields the protein CSVDGGQGYTF.

This clonotype was observed a handful of times. The rearrangement uses TRBV2 and TRBJ2-7, with D perhaps matching TRBD2 (5 bases). V lost 7 bases, J lost 2 bases, and 9 bases lay in between. The CDR3 is made up of 12 amino acids. The V gene's germline CDR1 is SNHLY and CDR2 FYNNEI. For the CDR3, the DNA is TGTGCCAGCAATGGACTCACCTACGAGCAGTACTTC. Translation gives CASNGLTYEQYF.